Following are 30 T cell receptor beta chains from one sample sequenced in a study of blood T cell repertoires in COVID-19. Sequencing used immunoSEQ multiplex PCR; TCRdb keeps in-frame clones, though not all of them. The sample carries around 220,000 clones, about 90% recorded once. Sample: peripheral blood. The receptor source for this set is a young man with active or convalescent COVID-19.

This clone has just a few counts. The CDR3 DNA reads TGTGCCAGCATCAATAGGGACAGGGGAATAAACACTGAAGCTTTCTTT. Translated, it gives CASINRDRGINTEAFF. The V and J genes are TRBV27 and TRBJ1-1; 10 bases line up with TRBD1. The CDR3 length is 16 residues. J lost 2 bases, V lost 7 bases, and 10 bases had no gene match. Per germline, CDR1 MNHEY and CDR2 SMNVEV (reference sequence).

The count of this clone is one. The rearrangement joins TRBV27 to TRBJ1-2; D remains ambiguous. CDR3 length: 15 amino acids. Trimming took off 6 bases at V and 8 bases at J, with 22 bases between the two ends. Germline CDR1 reads MNHEY; CDR2 reads SMNVEV (reference sequence). In nucleotides, the CDR3 is TGTGCCAGCAGGACGGGAAGGACTTCTTCGTGGGGCTACACCTTC. Residues: CASRTGRTSSWGYTF.

The chain carries TRBV6-5 and TRBJ2-5; tentative D call: TRBD2 (5 bases). The V end was cut by 2 bases, the J end by 0 bases, with 7 bases between. This CDR3 has 14 residues. The germline V gene encodes CDR1 MNHEY and CDR2 SVGAGI. The CDR3 protein is CASSYRADQETQYF. The CDR3 DNA follows: TGTGCCAGCAGTTACAGAGCGGACCAAGAGACCCAGTACTTC.

This clone showed up just a few times. The chain links TRBV12-5 to TRBJ1-1, with D hard to call. The CDR3 is made up of 11 amino acids. V shed 6 bases and J shed 3 bases, with 5 bases lying between them. The germline CDR1 and CDR2 sequences are LGHNT and FRNRAP. The CDR3 protein is CASGSYTEAFF. The CDR3 nucleotides read TGTGCTAGTGGCTCTTACACTGAAGCTTTCTTT. The full variable domain, with the rest looked up from reference TRBV12-5 and TRBJ1-1, is DARVTQTPRHKVTEMGQEVTMRCQPILGHNTVFWYRQTMMQGLELLAYFRNRAPLDDSGMPKDRFSAEMPDATLATLKIQPSEPRDSAVYFCASGSYTEAFFGQGTRLTVV.

The V gene is TRBV30, the J gene TRBJ2-2; D is undetermined. This CDR3 is 12 amino acids long. The germline gives CDR1 GTSNPN, CDR2 SVGIG (reference sequence). Trimming shortened V by 3 bases and J by 4 bases, and 6 bases separated the two germline ends. The CDR3 coding sequence is TGTGCCTGGAGCTCGGGCACCGGGGAGCTGTTTTTT. Its translation: CAWSSGTGELFF.

In its sample, this clone was seen a few times. CDR3 DNA sequence: TGTGCCAGCAGCTTATCCGGACAGGGGAACGAGCAGTACTTC. Its protein product is CASSLSGQGNEQYF. J is TRBJ2-7 and V is TRBV7-2, with 9 bases identical to TRBD1. The CDR3 length is 14 residues. Per the germline V gene, CDR1 is SGHTA and CDR2 is FQGNSA. The V gene end was trimmed by 2 bases and the J gene end by 5 bases; junction bases not matched to a gene: 4.

V gene TRBV7-9 combines with J gene TRBJ1-2; D remains unclear. Germline V gene lookup returns CDR1 SEHNR and CDR2 FQNEAQ (reference sequence). The CDR3 has 13 amino acids. Trimming pared 4 bases from V and 7 bases from J, leaving 13 bases between. The CDR3 protein is CASSSYTGSGYTF. The CDR3 region has the DNA TGTGCCAGCAGCTCATACACGGGTTCTGGCTACACCTTC. The full variable domain, in which reference TRBV7-9 and TRBJ1-2 provide the parts outside the CDR3, is DTGVSQNPRHKITKRGQNVTFRCDPISEHNRLYWYRQTLGQGPEFLTYFQNEAQLEKSRLLSDRFSAERPKGSFSTLEIQRTEQGDSAMYLCASSSYTGSGYTFGSGTRLTVV.

CDR3 residues: CASSPRALGGNNEQFF. As DNA, the CDR3 is TGTGCCAGCAGCCCCCGGGCCCTGGGGGGTAACAATGAGCAGTTCTTC. The rearrangement joins TRBV6-2 or TRBV6-3 to TRBJ2-1, with a possible D match to TRBD2 (6 bases). The V gene's germline CDR1 is MNHEY and CDR2 SVGEGT. The CDR3 extends over 16 amino acids. Trimming stripped 6 bases from V and 5 bases from J, with 20 bases between.

The rearrangement links TRBV7-7 to TRBJ2-2, with 10 bases matching TRBD1. V lost 5 bases and J lost 6; bases outside the gene matches: 3. Germline V CDR1 and CDR2: SSHAT, FNYEAQ (reference sequence). CDR3 size: 14 residues. The CDR3 coding sequence is TGTGCCAGCAGCCCGACAGGGGGCGCCGGGGAGCTGTTTTTT. It codes for CASSPTGGAGELFF. Full variable domain (outside the CDR3, taken from reference TRBV7-7 and TRBJ2-2): GAGVSQSPRYKVTKRGQDVTLRCDPISSHATLYWYQQALGQGPEFLTYFNYEAQPDKSGLPSDRFSAERPEGSISTLTIQRTEQRDSAMYRCASSPTGGAGELFFGEGSRLTVL.

This chain connects TRBV9 to TRBJ1-5, with unresolved D. Per germline, CDR1 SGDLS and CDR2 YYNGEE. Trimming shortened V by 2 bases and J by 3 bases, and 6 bases separated the two germline ends. The CDR3 spans 13 residues. This CDR3 is CASSVGLNQPQHF. The CDR3 DNA reads as TGTGCCAGCAGCGTCGGTCTCAATCAGCCCCAGCATTTT.

The rearrangement joins TRBV5-6 to TRBJ2-4; 13 bases match TRBD2. CDR3 size: 19 residues. With 3 bases clipped from V and 0 bases from J, the junction kept 9 bases outside the gene matches. Germline lookup yields CDR1 SGHDT and CDR2 YYEEEE. CDR3 residues: CASSSRTSGRNKAKNIQYF. CDR3 nucleotide sequence: TGTGCCAGCAGCTCGCGGACTAGCGGGAGAAATAAAGCCAAAAACATTCAGTACTTC.

The chain carries TRBV6-5 and TRBJ1-2; no clear D gene. The V gene lost 8 bases and the J gene lost 7 bases, with 14 bases spanning the gap. Germline values: CDR1 MNHEY, CDR2 SVGAGI. The CDR3 runs to 12 residues. The CDR3: CASRERDGGYTF. CDR3 bases: TGTGCCAGCCGGGAACGTGATGGTGGCTACACCTTC.

The rearrangement links TRBV24-1 to TRBJ2-2, with D maybe TRBD1 (5 bases). The germline CDR1 and CDR2 sequences are KGHDR and SFDVKD. V lost 9 bases and J lost 1, with 8 bases in between. The CDR3 runs to 13 residues. The CDR3 sequence: CATSQENTGELFF. The CDR3 coding sequence is TGTGCCACCTCACAGGAGAACACCGGGGAGCTGTTTTTT.

The V gene is TRBV6-4, the J gene TRBJ1-6, with TRBD1 matching 9 bases. Per the germline V gene, CDR1 is MRHNA and CDR2 is SNTAGT. This CDR3 spans 15 amino acids. V shed 6 bases, J shed 9 bases, and the junction held 9 bases outside the gene matches. This CDR3 is CASREQGADGSPLHF. The CDR3, as DNA: TGTGCCAGCAGAGAACAGGGGGCCGACGGTTCACCCCTCCACTTT.

CDR3 residues: CASSLAGANSPLHF. CDR3 DNA: TGTGCCAGCAGCTTGGCTGGGGCAAATTCACCCCTCCACTTT. The rearrangement uses TRBV5-5 and TRBJ1-6; TRBD1 might be the D (5 bases). Between the trimmed V and J ends, which lost 0 bases and 7 bases, there was a span of 8 bases. Germline assignment: CDR1 SGHKS and CDR2 YYEKEE (reference sequence). The CDR3 spans 14 residues.

A single count supports this clone. This chain links TRBV6-2 or TRBV6-3 with TRBJ1-5, with 8 bases matching TRBD1. CDR1 and CDR2 (germline): MNHEY, SVGEGT. The CDR3 sequence is 17 residues long. With V trimmed by 2 bases and J by 6 bases, 12 bases remained unmatched. In nucleotides, the CDR3 is TGTGCCAGCAGTTACCAAACAACAGGGGGTACTGTTCAGCCCCAGCATTTT. Translating it yields CASSYQTTGGTVQPQHF.

The V call is TRBV30, the J call TRBJ2-1; 8 bases map to TRBD1. Germline V gene lookup returns CDR1 GTSNPN and CDR2 SVGIG (reference sequence). J gave up 5 bases and V 3 bases, and 6 bases lay outside the gene matches. The CDR3 sequence is 14 residues long. CDR3 DNA sequence: TGTGCCTGGAGGCGGACAGGGAACGACAATGAGCAGTTCTTC. It yields the protein CAWRRTGNDNEQFF.

The V gene is TRBV19, the J gene TRBJ2-6, with TRBD2 as a possible D gene (6 bases). V was cut by 8 bases and J by 2 bases, with 16 bases left in between. CDR1 is LNHDA, CDR2 SQIVND, per germline (reference sequence). The CDR3 is 16 residues long. In DNA, the CDR3 is TGTGCCAGTCTGAGCCTCGGCGGGGCTGGGGCCAACGTCCTGACTTTC. It codes for CASLSLGGAGANVLTF.

This clone was seen a single time. This sequence joins TRBV27 and TRBJ2-7, with TRBD1 as a possible D gene (6 bases). V lost 3 bases and J lost 0, with 12 bases in between. CDR3 length: 15 residues. Germline CDR1 is MNHEY and CDR2 is SMNVEV (reference sequence). The CDR3 nucleotides are TGTGCCAGCAGTTTCCAGGGGCAGGGCTCCTACGAGCAGTACTTC. It is translated as CASSFQGQGSYEQYF.

The chain is built from TRBV29-1 and TRBJ2-7; 9 bases are a match to TRBD2. This CDR3 has 14 residues. With 5 bases clipped from V and 5 bases from J, the junction kept 10 bases outside the gene matches. Germline-derived CDR1 and CDR2 are SQVTM and ANQGSEA. CDR3 sequence: CSVLPGLASHEQYF. CDR3 coding DNA: TGCAGCGTTTTACCGGGACTAGCATCCCACGAGCAGTACTTC.

This chain links TRBV6-5 with TRBJ1-2; 7 bases match TRBD1. The CDR3 spans 15 residues. From germline, CDR1 is MNHEY and CDR2 SVGAGI. V was clipped by 6 bases and J by 6 bases; unmatched bases: 13. The DNA for the CDR3 is TGTGCCAGCAGGACGGAGAACAGGGGAAGGAATGGCTACACCTTC. Encoded protein: CASRTENRGRNGYTF.

CDR3: CASSDEAGGVYEQYF. In DNA, the CDR3 is TGCGCCAGCAGTGATGAGGCGGGAGGAGTCTACGAGCAGTACTTC. The rearrangement joins TRBV10-2 to TRBJ2-7, with 8 bases fitting TRBD2. Germline trimming cut 3 bases from V and 3 bases from J; bases unmatched to any gene: 7. CDR3 length: 15 residues. CDR1 WSHSY and CDR2 SAAADI come from the germline V gene.

The chain couples TRBV27 to TRBJ2-5; D is unclear. The CDR3 sequence is 15 residues long. Trimming left V 2 bases short and J 5 bases short, with 15 bases between. CDR1 and CDR2 (germline): MNHEY, SMNVEV (reference sequence). CDR3 DNA: TGTGCCAGCAGTTTAGGGCTTTCCCTTGGGGAGACCCAGTACTTC. Its protein is CASSLGLSLGETQYF.

J is TRBJ2-2 and V is TRBV5-1, with 13 bases matching TRBD2. The CDR3 is 15 residues long. V shed 5 bases, J shed 5 bases, and the junction held 3 bases outside the gene matches. The germline CDR1 and CDR2 sequences are SGHRS and YFSETQ. The CDR3 loop reads CASRAGLAGTGELFF. In DNA form, the CDR3 reads TGCGCCAGCAGGGCGGGACTAGCGGGAACCGGGGAGCTGTTTTTT.

The chain employs TRBV7-8 and TRBJ1-1; 7 nucleotides agree with TRBD1. The CDR3 totals 14 residues. Unmatched junction bases numbered 3, after V lost 5 bases and J lost 0 bases. Germline V gene lookup returns CDR1 SGHVS and CDR2 FQNEAQ. The CDR3 DNA reads as TGTGCCAGCAGCCTCGACAGGGTGAACACTGAAGCTTTCTTT. Translating gives CASSLDRVNTEAFF. The full variable domain, with the rest looked up from reference TRBV7-8 and TRBJ1-1, is GAGVSQSPRYKVAKRGQDVALRCDPISGHVSLFWYQQALGQGPEFLTYFQNEAQLDKSGLPSDRFFAERPEGSVSTLKIQRTQQEDSAVYLCASSLDRVNTEAFFGQGTRLTVV.

The J gene is TRBJ1-1, the V gene TRBV6-5; D gene ambiguous. CDR3 length: 13 amino acids. CDR1 and CDR2 (germline): MNHEY, SVGAGI. The V end lost 2 bases, the J end lost 1 base, and 5 bases lay between the germline ends. CDR3 amino acids: CASSYAENTEAFF. CDR3 coding DNA: TGTGCCAGCAGTTACGCAGAGAACACTGAAGCTTTCTTT.

The chain is built from TRBV7-8 and TRBJ1-5; 11 bases match TRBD1. This CDR3 has 17 amino acids. Germline loops: CDR1 SGHVS, CDR2 FQNEAQ. With V trimmed by 2 bases and J by 3 bases, 6 bases remained unmatched. Here the CDR3 reads CASSLSRDRGINQPQHF. The CDR3 region has the DNA TGTGCCAGCAGCTTATCCCGGGACAGGGGGATCAATCAGCCCCAGCATTTT.

The chain joins TRBV28 to TRBJ1-2; 7 bases fit TRBD1. This CDR3 is built from 15 residues. The trim removed 5 bases at V and 2 bases at J, leaving 8 bases unmatched. Germline V lookup: CDR1 MDHEN, CDR2 SYDVKM. The CDR3 here is CASSPIDRANYGYTF. In DNA, the CDR3 is TGTGCCAGCAGTCCAATAGACAGGGCAAACTATGGCTACACCTTC.

The V gene is TRBV19, the J gene TRBJ1-1; TRBD1 is a possible D gene (5 bases). CDR3 length: 16 residues. Germline V lookup: CDR1 LNHDA, CDR2 SQIVND (reference sequence). V lost 7 bases, J lost 4 bases, and 22 bases lay in between. The CDR3 bases are TGTGCCAGTACCCCATCGTCAGGGAGGTGGGCCACTGAAGCTTTCTTT. This sequence encodes CASTPSSGRWATEAFF.

V usage is TRBV4-1 and J usage is TRBJ2-7, with TRBD2 matching over 7 bases. CDR1 MGHRA and CDR2 YSYEKL come from the germline V gene. The CDR3 loop spans 15 amino acids. With V trimmed by 1 base and J by 5 bases, 8 bases remained unmatched. The CDR3 DNA reads TGCGCCAGCAGCCAAGTGGGCGGGAGACGGGACGAGCAGTACTTC. Its protein is CASSQVGGRRDEQYF.